This TCR beta chain was documented in a study of T cell responses to AZD1222 COVID-19 vaccine. Study-wide results and limits: Females outnumbered males among donors, who were mostly white British; clonal diversity was possibly underestimated. Following two doses of AZD1222, Spike-specific TCR breadth and depth rose.

Assay: immunoSEQ multiplex PCR; the TCRdb copy retains only in-frame clones and omits some. The sample shows just under 90,000 clones, approximately 89% of them seen only once. Comments on this clone: Its antigen is not identified.

The receptor comes from an adult who received the AZD1222 COVID-19 vaccine. The specimen comprised peripheral blood, sampled 28 days after the second AZD1222 dose.

The CDR3 loop is CASSTSGAQTQYF. The CDR3 region has the DNA TGTGCCAGTAGTACCTCAGGGGCTCAGACCCAGTACTTC. The rearrangement joins TRBV19 to TRBJ2-5, with D maybe TRBD1 (6 bases). The CDR3 has 13 amino acids. Looked up from germline, CDR1 is LNHDA and CDR2 is SQIVND (reference sequence). The V end lost 4 bases, the J end lost 6 bases, and 12 bases lay between the germline ends.